These 20 T cell receptor beta chains share one sample of origin, sequenced in a study of cytomegalovirus exposure and HLA in healthy donors. This PCR relied on a set of 60 Vbeta primers and 13 Jbeta primers. Only in-frame clones appear in the TCRdb table, and some are missing; sequencing was by immunoSEQ multiplex PCR. The sample consists of under 200,000 clones, more than 65% of them appearing once. Sequenced sample: PBMCs. Source of these receptors: a man aged 45-65 years in good health and CMV-seropositive.

The rearrangement links TRBV9 to TRBJ2-5, with D maybe TRBD2 (6 bases). Trimming removed 4 bases from V and 5 bases from J, with 15 bases in between. Germline CDR1 and CDR2: SGDLS and YYNGEE. This CDR3 is built from 14 residues. The CDR3: CASSPPAGQETQYF. For the CDR3, the DNA is TGTGCCAGCAGCCCCCCCGCGGGGCAGGAGACCCAGTACTTC.

The chain recombines TRBV20-1 with TRBJ1-5, with D possibly being TRBD1 (5 bases). Per the germline V gene, CDR1 is DFQATT and CDR2 is SNEGSKA (reference sequence). The length of the CDR3 is 10 residues. Trimming stripped 5 bases from V and 11 bases from J, with 10 bases between. The CDR3 reads CSALQGAQHF. The DNA for the CDR3 is TGCAGTGCTCTACAAGGGGCCCAGCATTTT.

The chain has TRBV28 and TRBJ2-2; the D gene is possibly TRBD2 (6 bases). The CDR3 has 14 amino acids. V lost 4 bases and J lost 6, with 12 bases in between. Germline V lookup: CDR1 MDHEN, CDR2 SYDVKM. CDR3 sequence: CASSSGVSAGELFF. The DNA of the CDR3 is TGTGCCAGCAGTTCGGGAGTTTCGGCCGGGGAGCTGTTTTTT.

In this sample, this clone turned up a few times. The gene calls are TRBV10-2 and TRBJ2-7, with 8 bases fitting TRBD1. The ends lost 6 bases at V and 4 bases at J; junction bases unmatched: 5. Germline V CDR1 and CDR2: WSHSY, SAAADI. This CDR3 comprises 13 residues. The CDR3 loop is CASRRQGWYEQYF. The DNA for the CDR3 is TGCGCCAGCAGGCGACAGGGGTGGTACGAGCAGTACTTC.

This clone was recorded only once. The rearrangement joins TRBV5-1 to TRBJ1-2, with TRBD1 identical over 8 bases. Germline values: CDR1 SGHRS, CDR2 YFSETQ. Unmatched junction bases numbered 2, after V lost 0 bases and J lost 7 bases. The CDR3 is 13 residues long. This CDR3 is CASSLGQGTGYTF. Here the CDR3 DNA reads TGCGCCAGCAGCTTGGGACAGGGGACTGGCTACACCTTC.

V is TRBV5-6 and J is TRBJ2-1; 7 nucleotides match TRBD2. The V segment lost 2 bases and the J segment 3 bases; nucleotides outside the gene matches: 2. Germline V gene data show CDR1 as SGHDT and CDR2 as YYEEEE. The CDR3 length is 14 residues. The CDR3 sequence: CASSLWTSYNEQFF. The CDR3 region has the DNA TGTGCCAGCAGCTTATGGACTAGCTACAATGAGCAGTTCTTC.

The chain couples TRBV18 to TRBJ2-3, with TRBD2 matching over 13 bases. The trim removed 1 base at V and 3 bases at J, leaving 1 base unmatched. Germline V CDR1 and CDR2: KGHSH, LQKENI. This CDR3 is 16 amino acids long. The CDR3 DNA reads TGTGCCAGCTCACCACTGACTAGCGGGAGGACAGATACGCAGTATTTT. Amino acid sequence: CASSPLTSGRTDTQYF.

This chain uses TRBV11-3 with TRBJ1-4; TRBD1 matches at 7 bases. V dropped 1 base and J dropped 4; count of bases not matched to a gene: 6. The germline CDR1 and CDR2 sequences are SGHNT and YENEEA. CDR3 length: 16 amino acids. The CDR3 loop reads CASSLGGRGSNEKLFF. CDR3 nucleotide sequence: TGTGCCAGCAGCTTAGGCGGCAGGGGGAGTAATGAAAAACTGTTTTTT.

V usage is TRBV5-8 and J usage is TRBJ2-7; maybe TRBD1 (6 bases). V dropped 0 bases and J dropped 3 bases, with 13 bases sitting between them. This CDR3 is 15 amino acids long. Germline loops: CDR1 SGHTS, CDR2 YDEGEE. CDR3 DNA: TGTGCCAGCAGCTTGGCCATACAGGGCCTCTACGAGCAGTACGTC. Translating gives CASSLAIQGLYEQYV.

This rearrangement joins TRBV2 to TRBJ1-2; D ambiguous. Trimming took off 6 bases at V and 7 bases at J, with 18 bases between the two ends. This CDR3 is 14 amino acids long. The germline CDR1 and CDR2 sequences are SNHLY and FYNNEI. CDR3 sequence: CASRSPAGSSGYTF. CDR3 sequence (DNA): TGTGCCAGCAGAAGTCCAGCGGGATCTAGTGGCTACACCTTC.

The J gene is TRBJ2-3, the V gene TRBV7-9, with TRBD2 identical over 14 bases. CDR1 and CDR2 from the germline V gene are SEHNR and FQNEAQ (reference sequence). There are 16 residues in the CDR3. After removal of 3 bases from V and 5 bases from J, the junction contained 4 bases not matched to a gene. In nucleotides, the CDR3 is TGTGCCAGCAGCTTGACTAGCGGGGGGGCGGAAGATACGCAGTATTTT. Protein sequence: CASSLTSGGAEDTQYF.

This chain links TRBV19 with TRBJ2-7; 8 bases agree with TRBD1. The CDR3 spans 11 residues. The trim removed 9 bases at V and 5 bases at J, leaving 3 bases unmatched. Germline CDR1 LNHDA, CDR2 SQIVND (reference sequence). This CDR3 is CASRGRDEQYV. The CDR3 DNA is TGTGCCAGCAGGGGGCGCGACGAGCAGTACGTC.

This clone was observed a single time. The chain joins TRBV6-6 to TRBJ2-4; no clear D gene. Germline CDR1 and CDR2: MNHNY and SVGAGI (reference sequence). V shed 2 bases and J shed 0 bases, with 5 bases lying between them. The CDR3 totals 14 residues. CDR3 DNA sequence: TGTGCCAGCAGTTACGAGCTAGCCAAAAACATTCAGTACTTC. It encodes CASSYELAKNIQYF.

The chain links TRBV5-6 to TRBJ2-7; 7 nucleotides match TRBD2. Trimming at V came to 2 bases and at J to 6 bases, leaving 2 bases not matched to a gene. In germline, CDR1 is SGHDT, CDR2 YYEEEE. This CDR3 has 12 amino acids. The CDR3 DNA reads TGTGCCAGCAGCTTAGGCGGGAGCGAGCAGTACGTC. Its translation: CASSLGGSEQYV.

The chain links TRBV15 to TRBJ1-2, with TRBD1 matching over 8 bases. This CDR3 contains 13 residues. With V trimmed by 1 base and J by 10 bases, 5 bases remained unmatched. Looked up from germline, CDR1 is LNHNV and CDR2 is YYDKDF (reference sequence). The CDR3 nucleotides are TGTGCCACCAGCAGAGGACAGGGGCATGTCTACACCTTC. Residues: CATSRGQGHVYTF.

The chain links TRBV18 to TRBJ1-1; no reliable D call. Germline CDR1 is KGHSH and CDR2 is LQKENI. V lost 6 bases and J 4 bases, leaving 21 bases between the germline ends. This CDR3 has 16 residues. CDR3 sequence: CASSRLSRREATEAFF. As DNA, the CDR3 is TGTGCCAGCTCCCGTCTTAGTAGGAGGGAGGCCACTGAAGCTTTCTTT.

This clone was recorded a few times. The rearrangement uses TRBV11-3 and TRBJ2-1; D unresolved. The germline V and J ends were trimmed by 1 base and 7 bases, with 8 bases remaining between them. Germline V gene data show CDR1 as SGHNT and CDR2 as YENEEA. The CDR3 has 13 amino acids. CDR3 region: CASSLGPANEQFF. Here the CDR3 DNA reads TGTGCCAGCAGCTTAGGACCAGCGAATGAGCAGTTCTTC.

The J gene is TRBJ1-1, the V gene TRBV7-9; TRBD1 might be the D (6 bases). V shed 6 bases and J shed 6 bases, with 14 bases lying between them. This CDR3 contains 13 residues. Germline CDR1 reads SEHNR; CDR2 reads FQNEAQ (reference sequence). CDR3 nucleotide sequence: TGTGCCAGCAGTTCAGGAGGGGGGGCTGAAGCTTTCTTT. It yields the protein CASSSGGGAEAFF.

The J gene is TRBJ1-5, the V gene TRBV4-2; D unclear. CDR1 LGHNA and CDR2 YNFKEQ come from the germline V gene. This CDR3 comprises 14 residues. V was cut by 0 bases and J by 10 bases, with 13 bases left in between. As DNA, the CDR3 is TGTGCCAGCAGCCAAGACCCACTGTTCGGTCCCCAGCATTTT. Encoded protein: CASSQDPLFGPQHF.

This chain joins TRBV29-1 and TRBJ2-3, with a tentative D call TRBD2 (6 bases). Per the germline V gene, CDR1 is SQVTM and CDR2 is ANQGSEA. The CDR3 consists of 15 residues. V lost 5 bases and J lost 4, with 19 bases in between. The CDR3 DNA reads as TGCAGCGTTCGCGATAGCGGAGCCTCCCCAGATACGCAGTATTTT. Translation: CSVRDSGASPDTQYF.